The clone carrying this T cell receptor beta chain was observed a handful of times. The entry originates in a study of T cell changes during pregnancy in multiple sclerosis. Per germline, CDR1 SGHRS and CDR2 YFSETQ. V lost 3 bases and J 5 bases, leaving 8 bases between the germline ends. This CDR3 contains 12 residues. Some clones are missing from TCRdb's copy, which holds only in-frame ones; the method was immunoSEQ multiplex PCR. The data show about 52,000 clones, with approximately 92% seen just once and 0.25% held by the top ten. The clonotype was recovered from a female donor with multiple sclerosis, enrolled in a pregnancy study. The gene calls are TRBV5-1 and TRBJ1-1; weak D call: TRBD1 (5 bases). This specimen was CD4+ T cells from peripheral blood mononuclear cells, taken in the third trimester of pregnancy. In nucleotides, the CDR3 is TGCGCCAGCAGCTCCACAGGAACTGAAGCTTTCTTT. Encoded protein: CASSSTGTEAFF.